The 16 T cell receptor beta chains below come from one sample, sequenced in a study of naive and memory T cell subsets. Overall study results and limits: A few larger clonotypes appeared in naive repertoires, especially CD8, possibly memory cells re-expressing CD45RA.

Two oligonucleotides, mixed equimolar, formed the beta constant-region primer covering TRBC1 and TRBC2. Ligated cDNA was amplified by four rounds of PCR with nested alpha and beta constant-region primers and SP2. TCRdb reprocessed the UMI-ligation and nested PCR reads via MiXCR and lists one record per CDR3 protein. The sample holds around 160,000 distinct CDR3 sequences; roughly 22% are singletons and the top ten take over 0.09%. The antigens these receptors bind are not known. Sequenced input: naive CD4+ T cells from blood. The receptors stem from a human donor in good health.

This sequence joins TRBV6-5 and TRBJ2-7; D is unclear. CDR1 MNHEY and CDR2 SVGAGI come from the germline V gene. Trimming pared 0 bases from V and 3 bases from J, leaving 12 bases between. The CDR3 length is 15 residues. The DNA of the CDR3 is TGTGCCAGCAGTTACTCAAGGAAATGGAGCTACGAGCAGTACTTC. It yields the protein CASSYSRKWSYEQYF.

The rearrangement uses TRBV12-3 or TRBV12-4 and TRBJ2-7; 10 bases align to TRBD1. V lost 5 bases, J lost 3 bases, and 7 bases stayed unmatched. The CDR3 consists of 15 residues. The CDR3 reads CASSTGTGVVYEQYF. CDR3 bases: TGTGCCAGCAGTACCGGGACAGGGGTCGTCTACGAGCAGTACTTC.

CDR3 coding DNA: TGTGCCAGCAGCAGCGCGGGGGTGGGTGAGCAGTTCTTC. It is translated as CASSSAGVGEQFF. The chain employs TRBV28 and TRBJ2-1; 7 positions agree with TRBD2. Trimming cost V 6 bases and J 9 bases; bases outside gene matches: 8. The CDR3 extends over 13 amino acids. Germline assignment: CDR1 MDHEN and CDR2 SYDVKM. The complete variable domain, with remaining parts taken from reference TRBV28 and TRBJ2-1, reads DVKVTQSSRYLVKRTGEKVFLECVQDMDHENMFWYRQDPGLGLRLIYFSYDVKMKEKGDIPEGYSVSREKKERFSLILESASTNQTSMYLCASSSAGVGEQFFGPGTRLTVL.

This clonotype was seen a handful of times. The chain links TRBV5-1 to TRBJ1-5, with TRBD1 as a possible D gene (5 bases). Trimming took off 2 bases at V and 7 bases at J, with 10 bases between the two ends. Germline V lookup: CDR1 SGHRS, CDR2 YFSETQ. The CDR3 totals 13 residues. CDR3 protein: CASSLDREQPQHF. DNA of the CDR3: TGCGCCAGCAGCTTAGACAGAGAACAGCCCCAGCATTTT.

This chain uses TRBV19 with TRBJ2-2; a weak D match, TRBD2 (5 bases). Deletions cut 1 base from V and 2 bases from J, with 8 bases between. This CDR3 comprises 15 residues. CDR1 and CDR2 (germline): LNHDA, SQIVND (reference sequence). CDR3 in amino acids: CASSIGGSNTGELFF. CDR3 DNA: TGTGCCAGTAGTATAGGTGGGAGTAACACCGGGGAGCTGTTTTTT.

This clonotype was detected ten times or more. The V gene is TRBV28, the J gene TRBJ2-4; 9 bases map to TRBD1. Germline V gene lookup returns CDR1 MDHEN and CDR2 SYDVKM. The J segment lost 7 bases and the V segment lost 2 bases, leaving 6 bases of the junction unmatched. The CDR3 extends over 15 amino acids. The CDR3, as DNA: TGTGCCAGCAGTTTACCAACCGGGACAGGGAACATTCAGTACTTC. Amino acid sequence: CASSLPTGTGNIQYF.

This clonotype was picked up many times. CDR3: CASSLAWTGLNTEAFF. The CDR3 DNA follows: TGTGCCAGCAGCTTAGCTTGGACAGGTCTGAACACTGAAGCTTTCTTT. The V call is TRBV7-9, the J call TRBJ1-1; 7 bases agree with TRBD1. There are 16 residues in the CDR3. The V and J ends lost 0 bases and 0 bases, in that order; junction bases with no gene match: 4. Germline V gene lookup returns CDR1 SEHNR and CDR2 FQNEAQ (reference sequence).

The genes are TRBV7-2 and TRBJ2-7; D gene ambiguous. V was pared by 6 bases and J by 6 bases, with 9 bases between. There are 11 residues in the CDR3. Germline values: CDR1 SGHTA, CDR2 FQGNSA. CDR3 protein: CASRAGPEQYF. CDR3 coding DNA: TGTGCCAGCAGAGCCGGACCCGAGCAGTACTTC.

This clonotype occurred many times. The chain couples TRBV6-6 to TRBJ2-7, with TRBD2 matching 15 bases. Germline V gene sequence: CDR1 MNHNY, CDR2 SVGAGI (reference sequence). Unmatched junction bases numbered 11, after V lost 5 bases and J lost 6 bases. This CDR3 has 17 residues. The CDR3 DNA sequence: TGTGCCAGCAGTCCAGAAAAAACGGGACTAGCGGGAGGCGAGCAGTACTTC. Its translation is CASSPEKTGLAGGEQYF.

Points on this clonotype: An end of the junction differs from the germline gene, which may be a read error. The genes are TRBV7-3 and TRBJ2-1; D not certain. Germline V lookup: CDR1 SGHTA, CDR2 FQGTGA. The CDR3 spans 14 residues. The CDR3 DNA sequence: TGTGCCAACAGCGTGGGCGAGCCCTACAATGAGCAGTTCTTC. It encodes CANSVGEPYNEQFF.

This clonotype turned up a few times. J is TRBJ1-1 and V is TRBV6-1; no definite D call. There are 16 residues in the CDR3. Germline V gene lookup returns CDR1 MNHNS and CDR2 SASEGT. The V end lost 0 bases, the J end lost 4 bases, and 15 bases lay between the germline ends. Written as DNA, the CDR3 is TGTGCCAGCAGTGAAGCGCGCCCCTTTGGGCGCACTGAAGCTTTCTTT. Translation gives CASSEARPFGRTEAFF.

This clonotype was counted a few times. This chain links TRBV28 with TRBJ1-2; unclear D gene. Trimming took 5 bases from V and 1 from J, leaving 5 bases between them. Germline CDR1 reads MDHEN; CDR2 reads SYDVKM. This CDR3 is 12 amino acids long. CDR3 residues: CASSQINYGYTF. The CDR3 DNA reads TGTGCCAGCAGTCAGATTAACTATGGCTACACCTTC.

V gene TRBV6-5 combines with J gene TRBJ2-1, with 7 bases identical to TRBD1. The CDR3 length is 17 residues. Germline loops: CDR1 MNHEY, CDR2 SVGAGI. Unmatched junction bases numbered 11, after V lost 6 bases and J lost 0 bases. The CDR3 here is CASRNPTGSDSYNEQFF. The CDR3 DNA reads TGTGCCAGCAGAAACCCGACAGGGAGTGACTCCTACAATGAGCAGTTCTTC.

In this sample, this clonotype turned up many times. The V and J genes are TRBV29-1 and TRBJ1-1; no clear D. V lost 4 bases and J lost 3, with 18 bases in between. Per germline, CDR1 SQVTM and CDR2 ANQGSEA. The CDR3 consists of 15 residues. CDR3 loop: CSVAGRLSTYTEAFF. DNA for the CDR3: TGCAGCGTTGCGGGCAGGTTGTCGACGTACACTGAAGCTTTCTTT.

The chain couples TRBV28 to TRBJ1-2; D gene unclear. Trimming removed 2 bases at V and 8 bases at J, with 6 bases between. This CDR3 is built from 11 residues. Looked up from germline, CDR1 is MDHEN and CDR2 is SYDVKM. The CDR3 loop is CASSLGVGYTF. CDR3 DNA: TGTGCCAGCAGTTTAGGGGTGGGCTACACCTTC.

The table lists this clonotype with many counts. This chain connects TRBV7-2 to TRBJ2-6; D may correspond to TRBD1 or TRBD2 (5 bases each). The CDR3 runs to 16 residues. The V end lost 4 bases, the J end lost 1 base, and 11 bases lay between the germline ends. Germline V lookup: CDR1 SGHTA, CDR2 FQGNSA. The CDR3 region is CASSSNWGSGANVLTF. CDR3 in DNA: TGTGCCAGCAGCTCTAATTGGGGGTCTGGGGCCAACGTCCTGACTTTC. The full variable domain, completed using reference TRBV7-2 and TRBJ2-6, is GAGVSQSPSNKVTEKGKDVELRCDPISGHTALYWYRQSLGQGLEFLIYFQGNSAPDKSGLPSDRFSAERTGGSVSTLTIQRTQQEDSAVYLCASSSNWGSGANVLTFGAGSRLTVL.